This T cell receptor (beta chain) comes out of a study of breast tumors, draining lymph nodes, adjacent tissues. This CDR3 is built from 13 residues. The V and J ends lost 2 bases and 6 bases, in that order; junction bases with no gene match: 1. Germline V gene data show CDR1 as LNHDA and CDR2 as SQIVND (reference sequence). Using its own MiXCR run on the multiplex PCR reads, TCRdb lists one record per CDR3 protein. The sample holds over 10,000 distinct CDR3 sequences, 36% seen once. This receptor was obtained from a female donor with breast cancer. Some clones in this sample may be carry-over from other donors' samples. Material for sequencing was breast tumor tissue. The rearrangement uses TRBV19 and TRBJ1-2; 9 bases map to TRBD1. The CDR3 here is CASSITGGDGYTF. The CDR3 DNA reads TGTGCCAGTAGTATAACAGGGGGCGATGGCTACACCTTC. Looking up the rest from reference TRBV19 and TRBJ1-2 gives the full variable domain: DGGITQSPKYLFRKEGQNVTLSCEQNLNHDAMYWYRQDPGQGLRLIYYSQIVNDFQKGDIAEGYSVSREKKESFPLTVTSAQKNPTAFYLCASSITGGDGYTFGSGTRLTVV.